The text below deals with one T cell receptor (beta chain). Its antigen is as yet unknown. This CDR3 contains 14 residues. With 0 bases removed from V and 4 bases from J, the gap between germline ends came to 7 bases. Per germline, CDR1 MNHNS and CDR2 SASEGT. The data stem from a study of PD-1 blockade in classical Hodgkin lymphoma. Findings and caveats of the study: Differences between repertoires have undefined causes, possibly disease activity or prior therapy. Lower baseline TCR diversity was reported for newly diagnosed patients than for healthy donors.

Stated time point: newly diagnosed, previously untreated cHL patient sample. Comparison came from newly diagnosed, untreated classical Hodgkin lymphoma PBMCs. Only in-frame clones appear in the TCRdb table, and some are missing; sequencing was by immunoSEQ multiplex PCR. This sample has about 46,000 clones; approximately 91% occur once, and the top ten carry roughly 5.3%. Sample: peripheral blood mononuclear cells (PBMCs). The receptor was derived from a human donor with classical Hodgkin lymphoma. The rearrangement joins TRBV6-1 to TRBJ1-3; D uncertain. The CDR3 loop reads CASSEATRGNTIYF. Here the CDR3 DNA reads TGTGCCAGCAGTGAAGCGACACGCGGAAACACCATATATTTT.